Below, 5 T cell receptor beta chains from the same sample are listed, as sequenced in a study of blood T cell repertoires in COVID-19. Profiling relied on immunoSEQ multiplex PCR, and the TCRdb table lists in-frame clones only, not all of them. The profile shows about 200,000 clones, over 75% of them singletons. The specimen sequenced was peripheral blood. These receptors were collected from a person aged 65-85 years with COVID-19, enrolled during active disease.

V is TRBV18 and J is TRBJ1-3, with a possible D match to TRBD1 (5 bases). The CDR3 loop spans 16 amino acids. Between the trimmed V and J ends, which lost 3 bases and 1 base, there was a span of 13 bases. Germline V gene data show CDR1 as KGHSH and CDR2 as LQKENI. For the CDR3, the DNA is TGTGCCAGCTCACCTCGACAGCTTAAATCTGGAAACACCATATATTTT. Its protein product is CASSPRQLKSGNTIYF. The full variable domain, its missing parts supplied by reference TRBV18 and TRBJ1-3, is NAGVMQNPRHLVRRRGQEARLRCSPMKGHSHVYWYRQLPEEGLKFMVYLQKENIIDESGMPKERFSAEFPKEGPSILRIQQVVRGDSAAYFCASSPRQLKSGNTIYFGEGSWLTVV.

J is TRBJ2-7 and V is TRBV6-4; the D gene is possibly TRBD2 (8 bases). This CDR3 has 21 residues. In germline, CDR1 is MRHNA, CDR2 SNTAGT. The germline V and J ends were trimmed by 0 bases and 4 bases, with 31 bases remaining between them. CDR3 bases: TGTGCCAGCAGTGACTCGCCGACTATGGACTACGGGACAGCGGGAGTGTACGAGCAGTACTTC. This gives the protein CASSDSPTMDYGTAGVYEQYF.

Details on this clone: Other DNA sequences in the sample encode the same CDR3. The chain links TRBV5-1 to TRBJ2-2; the match to TRBD1 covers 7 bases. CDR1 and CDR2 from the germline V gene are SGHRS and YFSETQ. CDR3 length: 14 amino acids. V lost 3 bases, J lost 1 base, and 0 bases stayed unmatched. In DNA form, the CDR3 reads TGCGCCAGCAGCTGGACAGGGAACACCGGGGAGCTGTTTTTT. Translated: CASSWTGNTGELFF.

The J gene is TRBJ2-3, the V gene TRBV6-5; D is perhaps TRBD1 (5 bases). V dropped 0 bases and J dropped 2 bases, with 9 bases sitting between them. CDR3 length: 15 residues. CDR1 is MNHEY and CDR2 is SVGAGI in the germline V gene. The CDR3 DNA follows: TGTGCCAGCAGTTACTCCCGGACAACCACAGATACGCAGTATTTT. This encodes CASSYSRTTTDTQYF.

The chain carries TRBV12-3 or TRBV12-4 and TRBJ1-2, with 7 bases identical to TRBD1. J lost 4 bases, V lost 7 bases, and 6 bases had no gene match. The CDR3 runs 13 residues. This CDR3 reads CASNLQGIYGYTF. In DNA form, the CDR3 reads TGTGCCAGCAACCTACAGGGGATCTATGGCTACACCTTC.